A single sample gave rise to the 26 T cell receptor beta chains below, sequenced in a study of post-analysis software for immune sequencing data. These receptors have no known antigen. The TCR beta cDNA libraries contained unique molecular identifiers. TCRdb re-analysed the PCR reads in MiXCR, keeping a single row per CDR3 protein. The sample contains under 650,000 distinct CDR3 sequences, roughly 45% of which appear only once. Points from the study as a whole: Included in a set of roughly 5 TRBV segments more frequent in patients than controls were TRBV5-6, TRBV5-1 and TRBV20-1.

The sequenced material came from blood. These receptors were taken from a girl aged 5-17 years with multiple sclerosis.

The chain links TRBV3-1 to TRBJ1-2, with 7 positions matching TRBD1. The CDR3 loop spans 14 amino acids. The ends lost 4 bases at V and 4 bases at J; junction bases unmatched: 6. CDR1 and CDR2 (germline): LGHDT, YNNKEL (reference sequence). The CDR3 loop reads CASSLPDRAYGYTF. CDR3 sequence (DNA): TGTGCCAGCAGCCTCCCAGACAGGGCCTATGGCTACACCTTC.

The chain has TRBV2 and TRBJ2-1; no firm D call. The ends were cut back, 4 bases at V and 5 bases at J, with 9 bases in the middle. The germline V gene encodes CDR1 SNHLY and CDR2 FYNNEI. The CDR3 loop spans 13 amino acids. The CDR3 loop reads CASSGNRNNEQFF. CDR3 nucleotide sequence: TGTGCCAGCAGTGGGAACAGAAACAATGAGCAGTTCTTC.

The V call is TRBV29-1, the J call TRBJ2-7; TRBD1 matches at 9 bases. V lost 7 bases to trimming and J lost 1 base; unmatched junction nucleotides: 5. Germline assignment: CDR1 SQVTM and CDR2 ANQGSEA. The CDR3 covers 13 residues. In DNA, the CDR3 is TGCAGCGATACGACAGGGGGTTCCTACGAGCAGTACTTC. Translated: CSDTTGGSYEQYF.

CDR3 sequence: CASSPSSDSQYF. The CDR3 DNA reads TGTGCCAGCAGCCCCTCGTCGGATTCGCAGTACTTC. The V and J genes are TRBV7-9 and TRBJ2-7; D unclear. Germline lookup yields CDR1 SEHNR and CDR2 FQNEAQ (reference sequence). The CDR3 has 12 amino acids. Trimming removed 5 bases from V and 9 bases from J, with 14 bases in between.

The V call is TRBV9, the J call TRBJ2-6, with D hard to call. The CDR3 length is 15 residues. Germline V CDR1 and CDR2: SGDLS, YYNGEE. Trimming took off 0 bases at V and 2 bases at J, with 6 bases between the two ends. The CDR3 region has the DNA TGTGCCAGCAGCGTAGATTTTACTGGGGCCAACGTCCTGACTTTC. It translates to CASSVDFTGANVLTF.

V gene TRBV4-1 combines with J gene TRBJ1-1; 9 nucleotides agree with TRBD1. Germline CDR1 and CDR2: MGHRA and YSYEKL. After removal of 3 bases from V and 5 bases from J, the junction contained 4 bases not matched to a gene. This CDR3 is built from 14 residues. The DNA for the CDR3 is TGCGCCAGCAGCCAGCCCGGGACAGGGACTGAAGCTTTCTTT. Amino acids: CASSQPGTGTEAFF.

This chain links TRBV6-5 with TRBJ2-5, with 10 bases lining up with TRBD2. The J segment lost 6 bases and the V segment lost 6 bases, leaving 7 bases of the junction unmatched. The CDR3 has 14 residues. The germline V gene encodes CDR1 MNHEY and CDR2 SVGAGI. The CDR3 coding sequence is TGTGCCAGCAGGCCAAGCGGGAGGGGAAAGACCCAGTACTTC. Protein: CASRPSGRGKTQYF.

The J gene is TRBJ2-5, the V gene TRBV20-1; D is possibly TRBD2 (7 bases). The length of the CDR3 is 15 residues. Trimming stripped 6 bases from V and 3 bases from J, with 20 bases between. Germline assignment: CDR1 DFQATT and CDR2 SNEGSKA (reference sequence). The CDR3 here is CSARGGATPKETQYF. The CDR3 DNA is TGCAGTGCCCGAGGGGGGGCGACCCCAAAAGAGACCCAGTACTTC.

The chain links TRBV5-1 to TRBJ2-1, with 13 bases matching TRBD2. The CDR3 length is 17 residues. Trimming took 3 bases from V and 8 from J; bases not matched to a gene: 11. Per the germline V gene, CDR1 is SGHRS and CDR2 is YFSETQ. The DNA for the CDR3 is TGCGCCAGCAGCTGGATACTAGCGGGAGGGGTCGGTCATGAGCAGTTCTTC. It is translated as CASSWILAGGVGHEQFF.

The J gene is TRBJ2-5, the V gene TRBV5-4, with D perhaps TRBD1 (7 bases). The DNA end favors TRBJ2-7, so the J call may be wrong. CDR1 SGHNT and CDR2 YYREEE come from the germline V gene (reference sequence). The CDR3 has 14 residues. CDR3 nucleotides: TGTGCCAGCAGCTGGGGCGGGGACAGTGGCGAGCAGTACTTC. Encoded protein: CASSWGGDSGEQYF.

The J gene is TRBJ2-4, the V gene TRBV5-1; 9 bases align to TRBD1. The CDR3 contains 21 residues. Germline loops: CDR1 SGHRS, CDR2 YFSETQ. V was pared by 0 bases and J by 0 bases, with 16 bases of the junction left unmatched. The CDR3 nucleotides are TGCGCCAGCAGCTTGGTCCCAAGTGGGACAGGGCCCTCTTTAGCCAAAAACATTCAGTACTTC. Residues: CASSLVPSGTGPSLAKNIQYF.

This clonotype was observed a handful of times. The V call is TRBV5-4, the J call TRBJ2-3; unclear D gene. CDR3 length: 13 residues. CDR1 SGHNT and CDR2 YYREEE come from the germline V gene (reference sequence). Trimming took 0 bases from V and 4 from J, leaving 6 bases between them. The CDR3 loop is CASSLVVADTQYF. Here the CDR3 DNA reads TGTGCCAGCAGCTTGGTGGTAGCAGATACGCAGTATTTT.

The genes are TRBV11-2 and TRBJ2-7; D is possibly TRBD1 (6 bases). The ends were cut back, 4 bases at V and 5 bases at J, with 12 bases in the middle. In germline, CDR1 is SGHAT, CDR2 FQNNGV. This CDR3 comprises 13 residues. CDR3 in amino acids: CASSWETGHEQYF. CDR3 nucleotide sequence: TGTGCCAGCAGCTGGGAGACAGGCCACGAGCAGTACTTC.

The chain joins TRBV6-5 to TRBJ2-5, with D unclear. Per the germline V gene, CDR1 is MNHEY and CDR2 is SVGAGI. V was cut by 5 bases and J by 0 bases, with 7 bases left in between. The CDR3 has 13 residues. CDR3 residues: CASSAVYQETQYF. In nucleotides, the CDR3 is TGTGCCAGCAGTGCCGTGTACCAAGAGACCCAGTACTTC.

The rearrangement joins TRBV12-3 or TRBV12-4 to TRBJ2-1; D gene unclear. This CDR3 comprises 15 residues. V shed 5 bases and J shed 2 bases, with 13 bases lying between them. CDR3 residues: CASSLAGLTYNEQFF. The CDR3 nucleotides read TGTGCCAGCAGTCTCGCCGGGTTAACCTACAATGAGCAGTTCTTC.

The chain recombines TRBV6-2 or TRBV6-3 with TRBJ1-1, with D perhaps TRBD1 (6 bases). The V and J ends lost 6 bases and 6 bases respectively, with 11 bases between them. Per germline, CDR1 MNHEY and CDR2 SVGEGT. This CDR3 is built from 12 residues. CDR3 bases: TGTGCCAGCAGATTAGGGGGGCCTGAAGCTTTCTTT. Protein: CASRLGGPEAFF.

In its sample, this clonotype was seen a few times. In DNA, the CDR3 is TGCGCCAGCAGTGAAAGGGGGGCTGTAAATGAGCAGTTCTTC. It specifies CASSERGAVNEQFF. The rearrangement links TRBV10-2 to TRBJ2-1; D is tentatively TRBD1 or TRBD2 (6 bases each). The CDR3 length is 14 residues. The V end lost 3 bases, the J end lost 7 bases, and 13 bases lay between the germline ends. CDR1 is WSHSY, CDR2 SAAADI, per germline.

In DNA form, the CDR3 reads TGTGCCAGCCGGGCCGGGATATGGTTATCTGGGGCCAACGTCCTGACTTTC. Its protein product is CASRAGIWLSGANVLTF. This chain links TRBV2 with TRBJ2-6; tentative D call: TRBD2 (5 bases). Between the trimmed V and J ends, which lost 8 bases and 1 base, there was a span of 18 bases. CDR3 length: 17 amino acids. CDR1 and CDR2 from the germline V gene are SNHLY and FYNNEI.

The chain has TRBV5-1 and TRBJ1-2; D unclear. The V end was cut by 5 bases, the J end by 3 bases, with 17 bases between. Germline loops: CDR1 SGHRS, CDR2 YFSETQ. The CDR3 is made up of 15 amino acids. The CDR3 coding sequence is TGCGCCAGCAGTACCCGAGGGCAGATCGACTATGGCTACACCTTC. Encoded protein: CASSTRGQIDYGYTF.

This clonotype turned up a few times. This chain's CDR3 is CASSYLTGTSSEQYF. As DNA, the CDR3 is TGTGCCAGCAGCTATCTCACCGGGACTAGCTCCGAGCAGTACTTC. The chain combines TRBV11-2 with TRBJ2-4; 9 bases are shared with TRBD2. The J call could be wrong; TRBJ2-7 is a better fit for the DNA end. The CDR3 extends over 15 amino acids. Germline CDR1 reads SGHAT; CDR2 reads FQNNGV.

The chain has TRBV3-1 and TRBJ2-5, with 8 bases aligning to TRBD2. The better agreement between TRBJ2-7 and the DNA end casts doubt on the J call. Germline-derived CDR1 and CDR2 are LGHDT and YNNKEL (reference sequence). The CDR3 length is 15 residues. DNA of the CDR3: TGTGCCAGCAGCCGGATCGGCGGGGGGAACTACGAGCAGTACTTC. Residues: CASSRIGGGNYEQYF.

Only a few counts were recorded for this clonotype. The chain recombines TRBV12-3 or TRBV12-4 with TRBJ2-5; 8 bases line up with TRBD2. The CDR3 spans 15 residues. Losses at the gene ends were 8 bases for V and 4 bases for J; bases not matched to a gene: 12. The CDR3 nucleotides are TGTGCCAGCCGTAGAGCGGGAGCCCTGGGAGAGACCCAGTACTTC. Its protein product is CASRRAGALGETQYF.

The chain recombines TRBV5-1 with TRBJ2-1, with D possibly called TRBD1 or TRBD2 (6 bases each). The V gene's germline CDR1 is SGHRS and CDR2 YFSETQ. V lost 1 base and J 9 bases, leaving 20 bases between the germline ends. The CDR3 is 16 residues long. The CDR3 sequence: CASSLTRDSVGGEQFF. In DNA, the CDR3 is TGCGCCAGCAGCTTGACCCGGGACTCGGTAGGGGGTGAGCAGTTCTTC.

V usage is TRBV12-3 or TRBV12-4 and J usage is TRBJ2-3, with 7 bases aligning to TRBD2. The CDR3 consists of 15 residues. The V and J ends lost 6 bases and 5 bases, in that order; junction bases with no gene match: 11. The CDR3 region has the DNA TGTGCCAGCAGGCGGGGCGAGCGGGATTTAGATACGCAGTATTTT. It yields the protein CASRRGERDLDTQYF.

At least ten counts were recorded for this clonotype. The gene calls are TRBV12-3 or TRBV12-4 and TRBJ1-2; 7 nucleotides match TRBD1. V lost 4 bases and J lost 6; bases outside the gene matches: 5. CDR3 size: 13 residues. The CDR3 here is CASSYTGEDGYTF. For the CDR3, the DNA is TGTGCCAGCAGTTATACAGGGGAGGATGGCTACACCTTC.

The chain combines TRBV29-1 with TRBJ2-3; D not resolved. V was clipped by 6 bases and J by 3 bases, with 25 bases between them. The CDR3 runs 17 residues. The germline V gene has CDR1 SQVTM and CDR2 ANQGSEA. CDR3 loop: CSVVFLRTSIRTDTQYF. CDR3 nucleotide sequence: TGCAGCGTCGTCTTTTTGCGAACCTCGATCAGGACAGATACGCAGTATTTT.